The next 3 T cell receptor beta chains were all read from a single sample in a study of T cell repertoires in cytomegalovirus infection. Their target antigens are unknown. TCRdb reanalysed the reads using MiXCR and keeps one entry per CDR3 protein. This table has tens of thousands of distinct CDR3 sequences, roughly 19% appearing once. Sequencing was performed on CD8+ T cells from cultured PBMCs, taken from culture after CMV antigen stimulation. These receptors all stem from a human donor in good health (CMV status not recorded). Some clones in this sample may be carry-over from other donors' samples.

This chain links TRBV7-2 with TRBJ2-7; a possible D gene is TRBD1 (5 bases). V lost 1 base to trimming and J lost 0 bases, with 10 bases between them. The CDR3 loop spans 15 amino acids. Germline assignment: CDR1 SGHTA and CDR2 FQGNSA. The CDR3 loop reads CASSLGGQGSYEQYV. The CDR3 DNA follows: TGTGCCAGCAGCTTAGGTGGGCAGGGCTCCTACGAGCAGTACGTC.

There are many counts of this clonotype. The V and J genes are TRBV7-2 and TRBJ1-1; D unclear. V was shortened by 2 bases and J by 0 bases, with 7 bases between the two germline ends. Germline loops: CDR1 SGHTA, CDR2 FQGNSA. This CDR3 region has 14 residues. The DNA of the CDR3 is TGTGCCAGCAGCTTACCAGGAGTGAACACTGAAGCTTTCTTT. It codes for CASSLPGVNTEAFF.

The V gene is TRBV28, the J gene TRBJ1-5, with 9 bases aligning to TRBD1. With 2 bases clipped from V and 4 bases from J, the junction kept 0 bases outside the gene matches. CDR3 length: 14 residues. Germline CDR1 MDHEN, CDR2 SYDVKM. CDR3 loop: CASSLGTGNQPQHF. The DNA of the CDR3 is TGTGCCAGCAGTTTAGGGACAGGGAATCAGCCCCAGCATTTT.